These 26 T cell receptor beta chains came from one sample sequenced in a study of CD8+CD57+ T cells in acquired aplastic anemia. Genomic DNA acted as the template from which TCR beta VDJ combination and CDR3 sequence profiling were carried out. MiXCR, applied by TCRdb to the reads, yields one record per CDR3 protein. Of 150,000 to 200,000 distinct CDR3 sequences in the sample, 50% to 75% were seen once. Sequencing was performed on sorted CD4+, CD8+, or CD8+CD57+ T cells (not recorded which) from PBMCs. These receptors all stem from a human donor with severe aplastic anemia or a healthy control (not recorded which).

This clonotype was counted ten times or more. This chain joins TRBV9 and TRBJ2-2, with 7 positions matching TRBD2. Germline V CDR1 and CDR2: SGDLS, YYNGEE. Germline trimming cut 4 bases from V and 4 bases from J; bases unmatched to any gene: 16. The CDR3 is made up of 18 amino acids. CDR3 sequence reads: CASSPVPGGYSGTGELFF. CDR3 in DNA: TGTGCCAGCAGCCCCGTACCGGGGGGTTATTCAGGCACCGGGGAGCTGTTTTTT.

The chain links TRBV28 to TRBJ1-2; 8 bases match TRBD1. CDR1 and CDR2 (germline): MDHEN, SYDVKM. V was pared by 8 bases and J by 0 bases, with 11 bases of the junction left unmatched. The length of the CDR3 is 16 residues. CDR3 in DNA: TGTGCCAGCTTTCATAGGCGGGACAGGCCTAACTATGGCTACACCTTC. Translating it yields CASFHRRDRPNYGYTF.

This clonotype was counted at least ten times. The chain combines TRBV12-3 or TRBV12-4 with TRBJ2-2; 14 bases match TRBD2. The CDR3 loop spans 16 amino acids. The V and J ends lost 4 bases and 5 bases, in that order; junction bases with no gene match: 3. CDR3 loop: CASSWGLAGVTGELFF. The CDR3 DNA reads TGTGCCAGCAGTTGGGGACTAGCGGGGGTTACCGGGGAGCTGTTTTTT.

The chain recombines TRBV20-1 with TRBJ1-1, with D unresolved. Germline loops: CDR1 DFQATT, CDR2 SNEGSKA (reference sequence). The CDR3 length is 15 residues. Trimming pared 1 base from V and 3 bases from J, leaving 15 bases between. The CDR3 nucleotides are TGCAGTGCTAGAGTTACGGTGAATGTGGACACTGAAGCTTTCTTT. Encoded protein: CSARVTVNVDTEAFF.

The rearrangement joins TRBV20-1 to TRBJ2-3; perhaps D is TRBD1 or TRBD2 (5 bases each). This CDR3 spans 14 amino acids. Trimming stripped 6 bases from V and 1 base from J, with 14 bases between. Germline CDR1 reads DFQATT; CDR2 reads SNEGSKA (reference sequence). CDR3 residues: CSAITWDRTDTQYF. CDR3 bases: TGCAGTGCCATAACCTGGGACCGCACAGATACGCAGTATTTT.

The chain links TRBV20-1 to TRBJ1-1; 8 positions match TRBD1. The CDR3 totals 15 residues. With V trimmed by 2 bases and J by 6 bases, 11 bases remained unmatched. The germline CDR1 and CDR2 sequences are DFQATT and SNEGSKA (reference sequence). DNA of the CDR3: TGCAGTGCTAGACCGCGACAGGGGCTGTGGTCTGAAGCTTTCTTT. This codes for CSARPRQGLWSEAFF.

The chain recombines TRBV12-3 or TRBV12-4 with TRBJ1-2; 9 bases align to TRBD1. The junction had 5 bases not matched to a gene; V was cut back by 5 bases and J by 1 base. This CDR3 spans 15 amino acids. The CDR3 nucleotides are TGTGCCAGCAGTCTCCGGGACAGGGTTAACTATGGCTACACCTTC. Encoded protein: CASSLRDRVNYGYTF.

This clonotype occurred once. This CDR3 is missing its conserved last phenylalanine or tryptophan, likely due to a read error. The rearrangement uses TRBV7-7 and TRBJ2-7; no reliable D call. Germline V gene sequence: CDR1 SSHAT, CDR2 FNYEAQ (reference sequence). Trimming took 5 bases from V and 5 from J, leaving 13 bases between them. The CDR3 extends over 13 amino acids. The DNA for the CDR3 is TGTGCCAGCAGCCCAGGAACCGTCCACGAGCAGTACCTC. This gives the protein CASSPGTVHEQYL.

The table lists this clonotype with many counts. The chain employs TRBV12-3 or TRBV12-4 and TRBJ1-5; TRBD1 agrees at 8 bases. The CDR3 is 15 residues long. V dropped 3 bases and J dropped 2; count of bases not matched to a gene: 3. CDR3 residues: CASSLQGAGNQPQHF. The CDR3 nucleotides are TGTGCCAGCAGTTTGCAGGGGGCCGGCAATCAGCCCCAGCATTTT.

Note on this clonotype: Just one base apart from a much larger clone, this may be a read error. The V call is TRBV2, the J call TRBJ2-5, with 8 bases identical to TRBD2. The germline CDR1 and CDR2 sequences are SNHLY and FYNNEI. Trimming took 4 bases from V and 9 from J; bases not matched to a gene: 22. The CDR3 loop spans 18 amino acids. CDR3 sequence: CASSGSFSGEGFLEAQYF. DNA for the CDR3: TGTGCCAGCAGTGGGTCATTTAGCGGGGAGGGCTTTTTGGAGGCCCAGTACTTC.

This clonotype was recorded many times. The CDR3 DNA reads as TGTGCCAGCAGCCCAGGGACCGCCGGGGTGCTTGAAGCTTTCTTT. Protein product: CASSPGTAGVLEAFF. The chain links TRBV5-5 to TRBJ1-1, with a tentative D call TRBD1 (5 bases). Germline CDR1 reads SGHKS; CDR2 reads YYEKEE (reference sequence). The CDR3 contains 15 residues. Trimming cost V 4 bases and J 7 bases, with 20 bases left between them.

The chain carries TRBV5-1 and TRBJ2-7, with a weak D call TRBD1 (6 bases). Germline V lookup: CDR1 SGHRS, CDR2 YFSETQ. Trimming stripped 4 bases from V and 4 bases from J, with 15 bases between. The CDR3 length is 14 residues. The CDR3 DNA follows: TGCGCCAGCAGCGACCACGGGACACTTTACGAGCAGTACTTC. It yields the protein CASSDHGTLYEQYF.

V gene TRBV7-3 combines with J gene TRBJ2-7; D unresolved. This CDR3 spans 13 amino acids. Germline CDR1 is SGHTA and CDR2 is FQGTGA. Trimming left V 3 bases short and J 6 bases short, with 12 bases between. The CDR3: CASSFIKGSEQYF. Written as DNA, the CDR3 is TGTGCCAGCAGCTTTATCAAGGGAAGCGAGCAGTACTTC.

The rearrangement links TRBV29-1 to TRBJ1-2; 10 bases match TRBD1. V lost 5 bases, J lost 7 bases, and 1 base stayed unmatched. CDR3 length: 11 residues. Germline V lookup: CDR1 SQVTM, CDR2 ANQGSEA. CDR3 protein: CSVWTGGGYTF. DNA of the CDR3: TGCAGCGTTTGGACAGGGGGTGGCTACACCTTC.

The table lists this clonotype with a few counts. The chain joins TRBV25-1 to TRBJ1-4; D is uncertain. The CDR3 is 13 amino acids. V was trimmed by 6 bases and J by 5 bases, leaving 10 bases between them. Germline assignment: CDR1 MGHDK and CDR2 SYGVNS. CDR3 loop: CASSLGLNEKLFF. In DNA form, the CDR3 reads TGTGCCAGCAGCTTAGGGTTAAATGAAAAACTGTTTTTT.

The chain carries TRBV19 and TRBJ1-3, with D uncertain. The CDR3 is 15 amino acids. V lost 6 bases and J 7 bases, leaving 19 bases between the germline ends. Germline lookup yields CDR1 LNHDA and CDR2 SQIVND (reference sequence). In DNA form, the CDR3 reads TGTGCCAGTAGCTCGGAAAGGACCTACTCCAACACCATATATTTT. Translation gives CASSSERTYSNTIYF. The full variable domain, completed using reference TRBV19 and TRBJ1-3, is DGGITQSPKYLFRKEGQNVTLSCEQNLNHDAMYWYRQDPGQGLRLIYYSQIVNDFQKGDIAEGYSVSREKKESFPLTVTSAQKNPTAFYLCASSSERTYSNTIYFGEGSWLTVV.

The rearrangement uses TRBV11-3 and TRBJ2-7; D is possibly TRBD1 (5 bases). Germline-derived CDR1 and CDR2 are SGHNT and YENEEA. Trimming shortened V by 0 bases and J by 3 bases, and 12 bases separated the two germline ends. CDR3 length: 15 residues. In DNA form, the CDR3 reads TGTGCCAGCAGCTTAGATTCTGGCAGGGACTACGAGCAGTACTTC. It encodes CASSLDSGRDYEQYF. The full variable domain, in which reference TRBV11-3 and TRBJ2-7 provide the parts outside the CDR3, is EAGVVQSPRYKIIEKKQPVAFWCNPISGHNTLYWYLQNLGQGPELLIRYENEEAVDDSQLPKDRFSAERLKGVDSTLKIQPAELGDSAVYLCASSLDSGRDYEQYFGPGTRLTVT.

This clonotype was seen more than once but under ten times. V is TRBV20-1 and J is TRBJ2-7; no clear D gene. Trimming shortened V by 3 bases and J by 3 bases, and 6 bases separated the two germline ends. The CDR3 sequence is 11 residues long. Germline loops: CDR1 DFQATT, CDR2 SNEGSKA (reference sequence). The CDR3 nucleotides read TGCAGTGCTAGGGGCTTCTACGAGCAGTACTTC. It codes for CSARGFYEQYF.

This clonotype showed up just once. The chain links TRBV2 to TRBJ1-1; 7 positions match TRBD1. The V segment lost 6 bases and the J segment 4 bases; nucleotides outside the gene matches: 8. Germline assignment: CDR1 SNHLY and CDR2 FYNNEI. The CDR3 spans 14 residues. As DNA, the CDR3 is TGTGCCAGCAGAAAAGACAGGGCCACCACTGAAGCTTTCTTT. Protein sequence: CASRKDRATTEAFF.

This rearrangement joins TRBV5-5 to TRBJ2-1; 15 bases are shared with TRBD2. CDR1 and CDR2 from the germline V gene are SGHKS and YYEKEE (reference sequence). The CDR3 is 16 residues long. Trimming at V came to 4 bases and at J to 8 bases, leaving 7 bases not matched to a gene. The CDR3, as DNA: TGTGCCAGCAGCCACCGGACTAGCGGGGGGGCCTATGAGCAGTTCTTC. Translated, it gives CASSHRTSGGAYEQFF.

This clonotype was seen many times. The chain carries TRBV28 and TRBJ1-1; a possible D gene is TRBD1 (5 bases). Germline V CDR1 and CDR2: MDHEN, SYDVKM. The CDR3 is 11 residues long. Trimming took off 10 bases at V and 4 bases at J, with 10 bases between the two ends. The CDR3 reads CATSGGTEAFF. In DNA form, the CDR3 reads TGTGCCACCTCGGGGGGCACTGAAGCTTTCTTT.

The rearrangement joins TRBV9 to TRBJ2-5; 10 nucleotides agree with TRBD2. The CDR3 is made up of 16 amino acids. Germline CDR1 reads SGDLS; CDR2 reads YYNGEE. The V segment lost 0 bases and the J segment 5 bases; nucleotides outside the gene matches: 7. CDR3 residues: CASSVGLAGVSETQYF. The CDR3 coding sequence is TGTGCCAGCAGCGTAGGGCTAGCGGGAGTCTCGGAGACCCAGTACTTC.

This clonotype has ten or more counts. The J gene is TRBJ1-5, the V gene TRBV11-2, with D perhaps TRBD1 (5 bases). Germline values: CDR1 SGHAT, CDR2 FQNNGV. The V end was cut by 1 base, the J end by 5 bases, with 6 bases between. This CDR3 has 13 amino acids. CDR3 sequence (DNA): TGTGCCAGCAGCTTAGGAGGGGATCAGCCCCAGCATTTT. Translation: CASSLGGDQPQHF.

The chain uses TRBV7-9 and TRBJ2-5; TRBD2 might be the D (6 bases). The CDR3 totals 17 residues. Per the germline V gene, CDR1 is SEHNR and CDR2 is FQNEAQ (reference sequence). With 5 bases removed from V and 1 base from J, the gap between germline ends came to 20 bases. The CDR3 reads CASSPINRGKFQETQYF. CDR3 DNA sequence: TGTGCCAGCAGCCCTATTAATCGGGGGAAGTTCCAAGAGACCCAGTACTTC.

To note about this clonotype: Given the absence of the conserved phenylalanine or tryptophan at the CDR3 end, a read error is likely. No DNA is shown, since the ends of the CDR3 on it are uncertain; the CDR3 is the one TCRdb lists. The CDR3 sequence is CSARDQRLAGGFYQETQTH. This rearrangement joins TRBV20-1 to TRBJ2-5; no check of the table's D call, TRBD2, against the DNA was made. The CDR3 is 19 residues long, counting both termini. The germline V gene has CDR1 DFQATT and CDR2 SNEGSKA (reference sequence).

V gene TRBV7-2 combines with J gene TRBJ2-4; 7 bases match TRBD1. This CDR3 has 14 residues. CDR1 is SGHTA, CDR2 FQGNSA, per germline. The junction had 5 bases not matched to a gene; V was cut back by 1 base and J by 8 bases. In nucleotides, the CDR3 is TGTGCCAGCAGCTTAGAGGGGGCAAGTGACATTCAGTACTTC. It specifies CASSLEGASDIQYF.